The 17 T cell receptor beta chains listed next were all sequenced from one sample in a study of OX40 agonist ivuxolimab in advanced cancers. Libraries were prepared by immunoSEQ multiplex PCR; TCRdb keeps only in-frame clonotypes and omits some of them. The sample lists tens of thousands of clones; approximately 86% were seen once. The sample in question was CD4+ or CD8+ T cells sorted from blood, obtained in a trial of the OX40 agonist ivuxolimab. The receptors stem from an adult with an advanced solid tumor such as melanoma, head and neck, liver or kidney cancer.

This chain links TRBV5-1 with TRBJ1-5, with D perhaps TRBD1 (5 bases). The CDR3 covers 15 residues. Germline loops: CDR1 SGHRS, CDR2 YFSETQ. V lost 0 bases, J lost 3 bases, and 10 bases lay in between. CDR3 nucleotides: TGCGCCAGCAGCTTGGTGGGGGATTACAATCAGCCCCAGCATTTT. Residues: CASSLVGDYNQPQHF.

This chain joins TRBV30 and TRBJ2-3; D remains unclear. Trimming shortened V by 0 bases and J by 2 bases, and 6 bases separated the two germline ends. The CDR3 runs 13 residues. Germline assignment: CDR1 GTSNPN and CDR2 SVGIG (reference sequence). CDR3 DNA sequence: TGTGCCTGGAGTGTATCTGTCACAGATACGCAGTATTTT. This translates into CAWSVSVTDTQYF.

For the CDR3, the DNA is TGTGCCACCAGCAGAGTCTACAGGCAAGAGACCCAGTACTTC. Its translation is CATSRVYRQETQYF. The chain couples TRBV15 to TRBJ2-5; possible D gene TRBD1, 5 bases. In germline, CDR1 is LNHNV, CDR2 YYDKDF (reference sequence). V dropped 1 base and J dropped 2 bases, with 8 bases sitting between them. The CDR3 totals 14 residues.

This chain uses TRBV28 with TRBJ2-3; 11 nucleotides match TRBD2. V lost 6 bases and J lost 4; bases outside the gene matches: 6. Germline loops: CDR1 MDHEN, CDR2 SYDVKM. The length of the CDR3 is 15 residues. In DNA, the CDR3 is TGTGCCAGCAGCAGTACTAGCGGGGGTCCAGATACGCAGTATTTT. This gives the protein CASSSTSGGPDTQYF.

In the case of this clone: The same CDR3 arises from other DNA sequences in this sample as well. The chain combines TRBV13 with TRBJ1-2, with 10 nucleotides matching TRBD1. The germline CDR1 and CDR2 sequences are PRHDT and FYEKMQ (reference sequence). CDR3 length: 14 amino acids. Trimming removed 5 bases from V and 6 bases from J; junction bases left unmatched: 6. The CDR3 protein is CASSLRQGADGYTF. As DNA, the CDR3 is TGTGCCAGCAGCCTCCGACAGGGGGCGGATGGCTACACCTTC.

The chain has TRBV6-4 and TRBJ2-1, with 7 bases matching TRBD2. V was clipped by 0 bases and J by 2 bases; unmatched bases: 1. The CDR3 has 15 amino acids. Germline assignment: CDR1 MRHNA and CDR2 SNTAGT. CDR3 in DNA: TGTGCCAGCAGTGACTCGAGCGGGGCCTACAATGAGCAGTTCTTC. Translating it yields CASSDSSGAYNEQFF.

The V and J genes are TRBV10-3 and TRBJ2-4; D is undetermined. V lost 8 bases, J lost 8 bases, and 16 bases lay in between. This CDR3 contains 13 residues. Germline loops: CDR1 ENHRY, CDR2 SYGVKD. In DNA form, the CDR3 reads TGTGCCATCGCTAGTTCAGGTGGCTACATTCAGTACTTC. It yields the protein CAIASSGGYIQYF.

The chain uses TRBV7-8 and TRBJ2-3, with 7 bases that match TRBD2. The germline CDR1 and CDR2 sequences are SGHVS and FQNEAQ. CDR3 size: 15 residues. V was pared by 4 bases and J by 7 bases, with 11 bases of the junction left unmatched. The CDR3: CASSSTRKSGNTQYF. The CDR3, as DNA: TGTGCCAGCAGCTCCACCCGAAAAAGCGGGAATACGCAGTATTTT.

The J gene is TRBJ2-3, the V gene TRBV5-1; 9 positions match TRBD2. Trimming at V came to 2 bases and at J to 1 base, leaving 5 bases not matched to a gene. CDR1 SGHRS and CDR2 YFSETQ come from the germline V gene. The length of the CDR3 is 16 residues. CDR3 coding DNA: TGCGCCAGCAGCTTAGTTAGCGGGAGTGGCACAGATACGCAGTATTTT. Translated, it gives CASSLVSGSGTDTQYF. Drawing the rest from reference TRBV5-1 and TRBJ2-3, the complete variable domain is KAGVTQTPRYLIKTRGQQVTLSCSPISGHRSVSWYQQTPGQGLQFLFEYFSETQRNKGNFPGRFSGRQFSNSRSEMNVSTLELGDSALYLCASSLVSGSGTDTQYFGPGTRLTVL.

The chain combines TRBV28 with TRBJ2-5, with 14 bases that match TRBD2. The CDR3 extends over 18 amino acids. J gave up 4 bases and V 5 bases, and 12 bases lay outside the gene matches. The germline gives CDR1 MDHEN, CDR2 SYDVKM. The CDR3 is CASSPHLGTSGSLETQYF. CDR3 DNA sequence: TGTGCCAGCAGTCCCCACCTGGGGACTAGCGGGAGTCTAGAGACCCAGTACTTC. Full variable domain (missing parts from reference TRBV28 and TRBJ2-5): DVKVTQSSRYLVKRTGEKVFLECVQDMDHENMFWYRQDPGLGLRLIYFSYDVKMKEKGDIPEGYSVSREKKERFSLILESASTNQTSMYLCASSPHLGTSGSLETQYFGPGTRLLVL.

This chain joins TRBV2 and TRBJ2-1; D uncertain. CDR3 length: 15 residues. Germline V gene data show CDR1 as SNHLY and CDR2 as FYNNEI. Trimming cost V 7 bases and J 6 bases, with 19 bases left between them. The CDR3 DNA is TGTGCCAGCATTCTCTTCAATCCCCTAAGCAATGAGCAGTTCTTC. It codes for CASILFNPLSNEQFF.

The J gene is TRBJ2-1, the V gene TRBV5-1, with TRBD1 matching 8 bases. Germline loops: CDR1 SGHRS, CDR2 YFSETQ. The CDR3 is made up of 15 amino acids. V gave up 6 bases and J gave up 7 bases; unmatched junction bases: 12. The CDR3 reads CASNKQGAIGNEQFF. CDR3 coding DNA: TGCGCCAGCAATAAGCAGGGGGCTATCGGTAATGAGCAGTTCTTC.

The gene calls are TRBV5-6 and TRBJ1-2; a possible D gene is TRBD1 (6 bases). The germline gives CDR1 SGHDT, CDR2 YYEEEE. The V end was cut by 4 bases, the J end by 1 base, with 17 bases between. The CDR3 is 16 residues long. The CDR3 protein is CASSPNLGQINYGYTF. CDR3 DNA: TGTGCCAGCAGCCCGAACTTAGGACAGATTAACTATGGCTACACCTTC.

The rearrangement links TRBV6-1 to TRBJ2-5; the D gene is possibly TRBD1 (5 bases). The V end lost 4 bases, the J end lost 5 bases, and 11 bases lay between the germline ends. The CDR3 is made up of 13 amino acids. Germline V CDR1 and CDR2: MNHNS, SASEGT. In DNA, the CDR3 is TGTGCCAGCAGTGGGCAGGGAATGGAGACCCAGTACTTC. Amino acids: CASSGQGMETQYF.

This sequence joins TRBV9 and TRBJ2-5, with 8 bases that match TRBD1. The CDR3 runs 14 residues. Germline loops: CDR1 SGDLS, CDR2 YYNGEE. The V and J ends lost 4 bases and 5 bases, in that order; junction bases with no gene match: 7. CDR3 sequence (DNA): TGTGCCAGCAGCTCTGGACAGGGCCGGGAGACCCAGTACTTC. Translation gives CASSSGQGRETQYF.

This clone was detected only a few times. This sequence joins TRBV29-1 and TRBJ2-4; no clear D gene. The CDR3 covers 12 residues. Per germline, CDR1 SQVTM and CDR2 ANQGSEA. With 4 bases removed from V and 7 bases from J, the gap between germline ends came to 11 bases. CDR3 loop: CSVVISRNIQYF. Here the CDR3 DNA reads TGCAGCGTTGTGATTAGCAGGAACATTCAGTACTTC.

CDR3 sequence (DNA): TGTGCCAGTACCGGGGGGCGGGAGGGCCCTAGCACAGATACGCAGTATTTT. Its translation is CASTGGREGPSTDTQYF. The chain carries TRBV19 and TRBJ2-3; TRBD2 aligns across 9 bases. Germline V gene sequence: CDR1 LNHDA, CDR2 SQIVND (reference sequence). This CDR3 region has 17 residues. Trimming removed 7 bases from V and 0 bases from J; junction bases left unmatched: 11.